This T cell receptor beta chain was profiled in a study of vaccination effects on CD4 cells after COVID-19. Unmatched junction bases numbered 5, after V lost 5 bases and J lost 7 bases. This CDR3 comprises 15 residues. Germline V gene sequence: CDR1 MRHNA, CDR2 SNTAGT. The method was immunoSEQ multiplex PCR; TCRdb's version includes in-frame clones alone and lacks a portion of them. Among roughly 70,000 clones listed, roughly 81% were seen once. Viral peptide pool expansion of antigen-specific CD4+ T cells preceded sequencing in the ViraFEST assay. Cells that had been cultured for nine to eleven days were the source of isolated CD4+ T cells. As their vaccination, participants received two doses of either BNT162b2 or mRNA-1273. IL-2 medium took the place of half the medium on both days 3 and 7. This clone has more than one count but fewer than ten. The antigen remains unidentified.

Sequencing was performed on CD4+ T cells from PBMCs cultured with HCoV-229E spike peptides, taken after COVID-19 vaccination. This receptor was identified in a human donor who received a COVID-19 vaccine. The rearrangement joins TRBV6-4 to TRBJ2-1; TRBD2 aligns across 13 bases. CDR3 bases: TGTGCCAGCAGTCAGGGACTAGCGGGGACAAATGAGCAGTTCTTC. Amino acids: CASSQGLAGTNEQFF.